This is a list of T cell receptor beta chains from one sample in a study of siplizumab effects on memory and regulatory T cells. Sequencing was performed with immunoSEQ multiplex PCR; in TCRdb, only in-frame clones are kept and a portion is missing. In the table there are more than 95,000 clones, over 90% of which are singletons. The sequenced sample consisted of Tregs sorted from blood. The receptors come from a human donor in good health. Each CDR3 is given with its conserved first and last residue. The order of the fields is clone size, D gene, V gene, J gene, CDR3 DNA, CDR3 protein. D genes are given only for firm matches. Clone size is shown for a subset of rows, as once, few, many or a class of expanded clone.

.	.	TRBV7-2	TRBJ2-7	TGTGCCAGCAGCCTCACCAACTACGAGCAGTACTTC	CASSLTNYEQYF
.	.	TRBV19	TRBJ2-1	TGTGCCAGTAGTATAGGCTCTGGGGCTATACTCTACAATGAGCAGTTCTTC	CASSIGSGAILYNEQFF
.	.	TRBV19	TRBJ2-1	TGTGCCAGTTCGGACGTAGCCAACAATGAGCAGTTCTTC	CASSDVANNEQFF
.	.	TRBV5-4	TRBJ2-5	TGTGCCAGCAGTTCGGGGAGTCAGGAGACCCAGTACTTC	CASSSGSQETQYF
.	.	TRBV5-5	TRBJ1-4	TGTGCCAGCGCGGGGGCAGATGAAAAACTGTTTTTT	CASAGADEKLFF
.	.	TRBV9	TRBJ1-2	TGTGCCAGCAGCCCCGCCTACCAAACCTATGACTACACCTTC	CASSPAYQTYDYTF
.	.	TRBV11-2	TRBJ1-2	TGTGCCAGCTCTCAAGGGGTTAACTATGGCTACACCTTC	CASSQGVNYGYTF
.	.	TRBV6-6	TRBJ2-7	TGTGCCAGCAGCCTTACTCAAGAGCAGTACTTC	CASSLTQEQYF
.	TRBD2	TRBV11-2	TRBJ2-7	TGTGCCAGCAGCTTACGAGTCGCGGGAGGAGCCTACGAGCAGTACTTC	CASSLRVAGGAYEQYF
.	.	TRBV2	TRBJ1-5	TGTGCCAGCAGTGAAGGGCCGGGGACACTCAATCAGCCCCAGCATTTT	CASSEGPGTLNQPQHF
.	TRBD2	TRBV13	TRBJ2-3	TGTGCCAGCAGCCCCCGGACTAGCGGGAGGGAGGATACGCAGTATTTT	CASSPRTSGREDTQYF
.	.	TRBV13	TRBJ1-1	TGTGCCAGCAGCTTAGGGCCGGCTGAAGCTTTCTTT	CASSLGPAEAFF
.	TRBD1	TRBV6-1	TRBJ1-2	TGTGCCAGCAGCGAGACAGGGCGGAAAGTCGGCTACACCTTC	CASSETGRKVGYTF
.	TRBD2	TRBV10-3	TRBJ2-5	TGTGCCACCTCGGAACTAGCGGGAGAGACCCAGTACTTC	CATSELAGETQYF
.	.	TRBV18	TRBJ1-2	TGTGCCAGCTCACCAGGACACGGCGGAGTTAACTATGGCTACACCTTC	CASSPGHGGVNYGYTF
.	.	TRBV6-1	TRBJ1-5	TGTGCCAGCAGAACAGGAAACAATCAGCCCCAGCATTTT	CASRTGNNQPQHF
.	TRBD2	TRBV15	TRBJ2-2	TGTGCCACCAGCAGGTTAGCGGGAGCGGGAACCGGGGAGCTGTTTTTT	CATSRLAGAGTGELFF
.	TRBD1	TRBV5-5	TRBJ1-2	TGTGCCAGCAGCTCTCCGGGACAGAGTATTTATGGCTACACCTTC	CASSSPGQSIYGYTF
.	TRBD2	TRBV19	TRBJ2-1	TGTGCCAGTAGTACCCCAGCGGGAGGGCCTAATGAGCAGTTCTTC	CASSTPAGGPNEQFF
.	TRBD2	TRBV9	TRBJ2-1	TGTGCCAGCAGCGTAGTGACTAGCGGGAGGGCAAGAAATGAGCAGTTCTTC	CASSVVTSGRARNEQFF
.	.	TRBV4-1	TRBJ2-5	TGCGCCAGCAGCCAAGATGCGGTCCAACAAGAGACCCAGTACTTC	CASSQDAVQQETQYF
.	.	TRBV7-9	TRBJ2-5	TGTGCCAGCAGCTCGGGACACTCGGGGGAGACCCAGTACTTC	CASSSGHSGETQYF
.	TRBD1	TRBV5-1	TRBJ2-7	TGCGCCAGCAGCTTTACAGGGGGCATCTACGAGCAGTACTTC	CASSFTGGIYEQYF
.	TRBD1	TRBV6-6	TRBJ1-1	TGTGCCAGCACCCCAAACAGGGGGCAGGCTTTCTTT	CASTPNRGQAFF
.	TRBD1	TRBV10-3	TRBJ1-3	TGTGCCATTAGGACAGGGACTGGAAACACCATATATTTT	CAIRTGTGNTIYF
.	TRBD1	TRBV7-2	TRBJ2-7	TGTGCCAGCAGCGTGCCCGGGACAGGGAAGCACGAGCAGTACTTC	CASSVPGTGKHEQYF
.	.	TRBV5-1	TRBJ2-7	TGCGCCAGCAGCTGGGCTAGCGCGTCCTACGAGCAGTACTTC	CASSWASASYEQYF
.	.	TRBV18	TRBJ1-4	TGTGCCAGCTCACGGGGACGGTCTGAAAAACTGTTTTTT	CASSRGRSEKLFF
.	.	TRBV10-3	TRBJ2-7	TGTGCCATCAGGGCCGGTCAGGCAGCCTCCGAGCAGTACTTC	CAIRAGQAASEQYF
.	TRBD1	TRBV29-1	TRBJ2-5	TGCAGCGTCTTAGGACAGGCTTGGGGAGAGACCCAGTACTTC	CSVLGQAWGETQYF
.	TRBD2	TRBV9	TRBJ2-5	TGTGCCAGCAGCGGGACTAGCGGGGAAGAGACCCAGTACTTC	CASSGTSGEETQYF
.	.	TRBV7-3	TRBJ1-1	TGTGCCAGCAGCTTAGGACAGAACACTGAAGCTTTCTTT	CASSLGQNTEAFF
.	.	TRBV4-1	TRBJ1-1	TGCGCCAGCAGCCAAGACAGGGGCTACAGGGAAGCGAACACTGAAGCTTTCTTT	CASSQDRGYREANTEAFF
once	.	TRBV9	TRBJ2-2	TGTGCCAGCAGCGCAAATATAGTGACCGGGGAGCTGTTTTTT	CASSANIVTGELFF
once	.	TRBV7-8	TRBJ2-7	TGTGCCAGCAGCTTAGCTAGCGAGTACGAGCAGTACTTC	CASSLASEYEQYF
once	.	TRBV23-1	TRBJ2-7	TGCGCCAGCAGTCAAGGGGGGCCCCGACCCTACGAGCAGTACTTC	CASSQGGPRPYEQYF
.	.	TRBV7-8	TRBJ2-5	TGTGCCAGCAGCGAGGGGTGGGAGACCCAGTACTTC	CASSEGWETQYF
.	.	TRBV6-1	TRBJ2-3	TGTGCCAGCAGAGAAGCCATACCTACAGATACGCAGTATTTT	CASREAIPTDTQYF
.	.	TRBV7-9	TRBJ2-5	TGTGCCAGCAGCTTAGCTCTGGGGGTGCATCAAGAGACCCAGTACTTC	CASSLALGVHQETQYF
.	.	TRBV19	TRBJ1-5	TGTGCCAGTAGTAGAACACCTCTGGGAAATCAGCCCCAGCATTTT	CASSRTPLGNQPQHF
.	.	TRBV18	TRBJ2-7	TGTGCCAGCTCACCACCCGGACAGTTCGAGCAGTACTTC	CASSPPGQFEQYF
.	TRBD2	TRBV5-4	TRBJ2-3	TGTGCCAGCAGCTTGGTCGGCGGGGGGCCGTCCGATACGCAGTATTTT	CASSLVGGGPSDTQYF